The clone carrying this T cell receptor (beta chain) occurred a few times. The target antigen is unknown. This CDR3 comprises 14 residues. Per the germline V gene, CDR1 is MNHEY and CDR2 is SMNVEV (reference sequence). Trimming took 4 bases from V and 6 from J, leaving 12 bases between them. The sample is drawn from a study of T-cell memory formation after mild COVID-19. Across the whole study: Clusters of TCRs were largely donor specific. Whole-study findings and limits: The study found contracting CD4+ clones mainly in CM and EM and contracting CD8+ clones in EMRA. Prior to infection, memory already included some responding clones, suggesting cross-reactive memory joined.

Using constant-segment primers, 5'RACE produced TCR alpha and TCR beta cDNA libraries carrying sample barcodes and UMIs. TCRdb called the 5' RACE reads again in MiXCR, with one record for every CDR3 protein. This table has about 470,000 distinct CDR3 sequences, roughly 25% appearing once. The chain joins TRBV27 to TRBJ2-2; tentative D call: TRBD1 (6 bases). The receptor's source is an adult woman who had mild COVID-19 (a few samples of this study predate the infection). Cell type and time point are not known. The sample taken for sequencing was PBMCs or a T cell subset sorted from them (not recorded which). DNA of the CDR3: TGTGCCAGCAGTTCGTACAGGGCGGCCGGGGAGCTGTTTTTT. It translates to CASSSYRAAGELFF.